These 16 T cell receptor beta chains were all obtained from the same sample, sequenced in a study of tumor-infiltrating lymphocytes in primary liver carcinoma. Total RNA amounting to roughly 480 ng was the source from which TCR beta cDNA was made with a constant-region primer. For TCR beta, libraries were produced by three nested multiplex PCR rounds using slightly modified ARM-PCR. The first two PCR rounds used TRBV1-TRBV30 primers with a Cbeta primer, approximately 10 cycles each. From the multiplex PCR reads, TCRdb called clonotypes with MiXCR, one entry per CDR3 protein. The sample carries under 130,000 distinct CDR3 sequences, around 83% recorded once. Co-extracting RNA and DNA was done with roughly 17-32 mg of unsorted bulk tissue as input. The sample consisted of liver tumor tissue from sampling region 3. This sample's subset: tumor region T3, left-lateral pole. These receptors all stem from a man in his forties or fifties with primary liver carcinoma and hepatitis B virus infection.

With regard to this clonotype: Compared with germline, one end of the junction differs, possibly owing to a read error. The rearrangement uses TRBV7-8 and TRBJ2-1; D gene uncertain. This CDR3 has 11 amino acids. The germline gives CDR1 SGHVS, CDR2 FQNEAQ. DNA of the CDR3: TGTGCCAGCAGCGTTAGCTTTGAGCAGTCCTTC. It translates to CASSVSFEQSF.

The table lists this clonotype with many counts. This rearrangement joins TRBV6-5 to TRBJ1-1; TRBD1 is a possible D gene (6 bases). Germline values: CDR1 MNHEY, CDR2 SVGAGI. This CDR3 is 13 amino acids long. The V end lost 2 bases, the J end lost 7 bases, and 11 bases lay between the germline ends. The CDR3: CASSYMGGLEAFF. The CDR3 region has the DNA TGTGCCAGCAGTTACATGGGGGGCCTTGAAGCTTTCTTT.

The table lists this clonotype with many counts. This rearrangement joins TRBV6-5 to TRBJ2-5; possibly TRBD1 or TRBD2 for D (6 bases each). The CDR3 is 16 amino acids. The V gene lost 5 bases and the J gene lost 5 bases, with 21 bases spanning the gap. Germline V gene sequence: CDR1 MNHEY, CDR2 SVGAGI. The CDR3 spells CASSPPGGGSKETQYF. The CDR3 coding sequence is TGTGCCAGCAGTCCTCCCGGGGGCGGATCGAAGGAGACCCAGTACTTC.

In its sample, this clonotype was seen once. This chain connects TRBV11-1 to TRBJ2-2; D is perhaps TRBD1 or TRBD2 (5 bases each). There are 15 residues in the CDR3. CDR1 and CDR2 (germline): SGHAT, FQDESV (reference sequence). With 4 bases removed from V and 17 bases from J, the gap between germline ends came to 26 bases. The CDR3 reads CASSYTGPFSREFFF. CDR3 sequence (DNA): TGTGCCAGCAGCTATACAGGACCTTTCTCCAGGGAGTTCTTTTTT.

This clonotype was seen ten or more times. The CDR3 bases are TGTGCCAGCAGAGGACTAGCGGGAGCCACCGGGGAGCTGTTTTTT. Translated: CASRGLAGATGELFF. This chain joins TRBV2 and TRBJ2-2; 13 bases map to TRBD2. The V segment lost 6 bases and the J segment 4 bases; nucleotides outside the gene matches: 2. Germline CDR1 SNHLY, CDR2 FYNNEI. This CDR3 has 15 residues.

On this clonotype itself: Because the CDR3 is missing its conserved closing phenylalanine or tryptophan, this is likely a read error. The rearrangement links TRBV6-5 to TRBJ2-1; 8 bases are a match to TRBD2. With 2 bases clipped from V and 7 bases from J, the junction kept 13 bases outside the gene matches. Germline lookup yields CDR1 MNHEY and CDR2 SVGAGI. This CDR3 is 17 amino acids long. The CDR3 DNA reads TGTGCCAGCAGTTACACCGGGACTAGTGGGAGAGGGAATGAGCAGTTCCTC. Translating gives CASSYTGTSGRGNEQFL.

Turning to this clonotype: Sequence at one end of the junction differs from germline and may be a read error. The chain uses TRBV4-2 and TRBJ2-5, with TRBD2 identical over 13 bases. Germline V CDR1 and CDR2: LGHNA, YNFKEQ. The CDR3 sequence is 20 residues long. The CDR3 region is CASSQESGTSGVTPRETQYF. CDR3 sequence (DNA): TGTGCCAGCAGCCAAGAGTCCGGGACTAGCGGGGTCACGCCGCGGGAGACACAGTACTTC.

The sample holds many counts of this clonotype. The junction and the germline gene differ at one end; a read error may be behind it. The CDR3 region is CASSERGRGSTDTQCF. For the CDR3, the DNA is TGCGCCAGCAGTGAGCGAGGACGGGGCTCCACAGATACGCAGTGTTTT. J is TRBJ2-3 and V is TRBV10-1; the D call may be TRBD1 or TRBD2 (5 bases each). The V gene's germline CDR1 is WNHNN and CDR2 SYGVQD (reference sequence). The CDR3 spans 16 residues.

About this clonotype itself: At one of its ends the junction is not consistent with the germline gene, which may arise from a read error. The chain combines TRBV6-1 with TRBJ1-2; D remains ambiguous. The CDR3 runs to 13 residues. Germline CDR1 is MNHNS and CDR2 is SASEGT. This chain's CDR3 is CANSEVTAYDYTF. CDR3 nucleotides: TGTGCCAACAGTGAAGTCACCGCCTATGACTACACCTTC.

This clonotype was recorded once. Germline and junction disagree at one end, which may indicate a read error. The gene calls are TRBV4-2 and TRBJ1-5; TRBD1 agrees at 12 bases. This CDR3 spans 19 amino acids. The germline V gene encodes CDR1 LGHNA and CDR2 YNFKEQ. The CDR3 DNA is TGTACCAGCAGCCAGGGGACAGGGGGCATCCCGAATAGCAATCAGCCCCGGCATTTT. It is translated as CTSSQGTGGIPNSNQPRHF.

V is TRBV30 and J is TRBJ2-7; TRBD1 might be the D (6 bases). The CDR3 totals 14 residues. The germline CDR1 and CDR2 sequences are GTSNPN and SVGIG (reference sequence). Deletions cut 3 bases from V and 1 base from J, with 13 bases between. CDR3 in amino acids: CAWRGQTESYEQYF. The CDR3 DNA follows: TGTGCCTGGAGGGGACAAACGGAGTCCTACGAGCAGTACTTC.

For this clonotype: A clone one base away is much larger, so this may be a read error. This chain uses TRBV28 with TRBJ2-7; D might be TRBD2 (6 bases). The germline V and J ends were trimmed by 2 bases and 6 bases, with 11 bases remaining between them. Germline CDR1 MDHEN, CDR2 SYDVKM. This CDR3 has 13 residues. CDR3 amino acids: CASSLGGFGEQYF. CDR3 sequence (DNA): TGTGCCAGCAGTTTAGGGGGGTTTGGCGAGCAGTACTTC.

On this clonotype: One end of the junction fails to match germline, which may point to a read error. V is TRBV4-3 and J is TRBJ2-7, with a weak D call TRBD2 (6 bases). The CDR3 has 15 amino acids. The germline gives CDR1 LGHNA, CDR2 YSLEER. CDR3 sequence: CACSQDRASDYEQYF. CDR3 bases: TGCGCCTGCAGCCAAGATCGGGCTAGCGACTACGAGCAGTACTTC.

Notes on this clonotype: The CDR3 carries no conserved terminal phenylalanine or tryptophan, so it likely arises from a read error. The chain uses TRBV12-3 or TRBV12-4 and TRBJ2-5, with 7 positions matching TRBD2. V gave up 8 bases and J gave up 4 bases; unmatched junction bases: 13. The CDR3 totals 15 residues. CDR3 DNA: TGTGCCAGCTCTAAGGGAGGGGTCAACCGAGAGACCCAGTACTCC. It is translated as CASSKGGVNRETQYS.

Comment on this clonotype: The junction and the germline gene differ at one end; a read error may be behind it. The chain recombines TRBV11-3 with TRBJ2-1, with D hard to call. Germline V CDR1 and CDR2: SGHNT, YENEEA. The CDR3 consists of 12 residues. Written as DNA, the CDR3 is TGTGCTAGCAGTTTAACCCCAACTGAGCAGTCCTTC. Its protein product is CASSLTPTEQSF.

The chain is built from TRBV4-2 and TRBJ1-2; D is unresolved. The germline CDR1 and CDR2 sequences are LGHNA and YNFKEQ. The length of the CDR3 is 15 residues. Between the trimmed V and J ends, which lost 4 bases and 13 bases, there was a span of 25 bases. Here the CDR3 DNA reads TGTGCCAGCAGCCTAGGAACGGGAGGTAACTATGACTGCACCTTC. Translation: CASSLGTGGNYDCTF.